A single sample is the source of the 32 T cell receptor beta chains below, sequenced in a study of T-cell memory formation after mild COVID-19. TCRdb used MiXCR to reprocess the 5' RACE reads, holding one entry per CDR3 protein. Seen here are around 390,000 distinct CDR3 sequences, approximately 15% observed once, and the top ten hold around a fifth. Sequenced sample: PBMCs or a T cell subset sorted from them (not recorded which). These receptors were obtained from a man aged 18 to 35 who had mild COVID-19 (a few samples of this study predate the infection). Cell type and time point are not known.

This clonotype was counted a single time. The chain links TRBV12-3 or TRBV12-4 to TRBJ2-7; D might be TRBD2 (7 bases). There are 15 residues in the CDR3. Trimming removed 10 bases from V and 5 bases from J, with 24 bases in between. The DNA of the CDR3 is TGTGCCACCGGACGGGGGGCTGGACCACGGGACGAGCAGTACTTC. Protein sequence: CATGRGAGPRDEQYF.

The chain employs TRBV7-6 and TRBJ2-3; 11 nucleotides line up with TRBD1. This CDR3 has 18 amino acids. Germline lookup yields CDR1 SGHVS and CDR2 FNYEAQ. J gave up 4 bases and V 1 base, and 10 bases lay outside the gene matches. CDR3 in amino acids: CASSLGDVWTGGSDTQYF. As DNA, the CDR3 is TGTGCCAGCAGCTTAGGAGACGTGTGGACAGGGGGCTCAGATACGCAGTATTTT.

Ten or more counts support this clonotype. This chain connects TRBV12-3 or TRBV12-4 to TRBJ2-5; D not resolved. This CDR3 contains 12 residues. Trimming stripped 2 bases from V and 1 base from J, with 2 bases between. This CDR3 reads CASSLTQETQYF. DNA for the CDR3: TGTGCCAGCAGTTTAACCCAAGAGACCCAGTACTTC.

In this sample, this clonotype turned up a few times. This sequence joins TRBV20-1 and TRBJ2-1, with TRBD2 as a possible D gene (6 bases). This CDR3 comprises 13 residues. V was cut by 4 bases and J by 2 bases, with 9 bases left in between. Germline CDR1 reads DFQATT; CDR2 reads SNEGSKA (reference sequence). CDR3 sequence (DNA): TGCAGTGCTACGGAGGGGACCTACAATGAGCAGTTCTTC. This encodes CSATEGTYNEQFF.

V gene TRBV7-9 combines with J gene TRBJ2-5; 8 bases are a match to TRBD1. Germline V CDR1 and CDR2: SEHNR, FQNEAQ (reference sequence). V gave up 1 base and J gave up 5 bases; unmatched junction bases: 9. This CDR3 is 16 amino acids long. In DNA form, the CDR3 reads TGTGCCAGCAGCTTAGTTGGCCAGGGGGCATTGGAGACCCAGTACTTC. Its protein is CASSLVGQGALETQYF.

This clonotype occurred a few times. V gene TRBV7-2 combines with J gene TRBJ1-2; possibly TRBD1 for D (5 bases). Trimming left V 1 base short and J 8 bases short, with 14 bases between. The CDR3 loop spans 14 amino acids. Germline V gives CDR1 SGHTA, CDR2 FQGNSA. The CDR3 nucleotides read TGTGCCAGCAGCTTAGTTCTCCGGGCAGGGGGCTACACCTTC. This translates into CASSLVLRAGGYTF.

This clonotype appeared a few times. This rearrangement joins TRBV4-2 to TRBJ2-3; D unclear. With 3 bases removed from V and 0 bases from J, the gap between germline ends came to 10 bases. In germline, CDR1 is LGHNA, CDR2 YNFKEQ. The length of the CDR3 is 15 residues. CDR3 sequence (DNA): TGTGCCAGCAGCCAGGGTGCCCCGAGCACAGATACGCAGTATTTT. Its protein is CASSQGAPSTDTQYF.

This chain uses TRBV4-1 with TRBJ1-2, with 7 bases that match TRBD1. The CDR3 is made up of 16 amino acids. Germline lookup yields CDR1 MGHRA and CDR2 YSYEKL. J lost 4 bases, V lost 1 base, and 9 bases had no gene match. Here the CDR3 reads CASSQGPGQRPYGYTF. CDR3 in DNA: TGCGCCAGCAGCCAAGGCCCGGGACAGAGACCCTATGGCTACACCTTC.

The chain carries TRBV11-2 and TRBJ2-7; 7 bases align to TRBD1. The V gene end was trimmed by 5 bases and the J gene end by 3 bases; junction bases not matched to a gene: 10. CDR3 length: 15 residues. The germline CDR1 and CDR2 sequences are SGHAT and FQNNGV. The chain's CDR3 is CASSPRRGTVYEQYF. The CDR3 DNA reads TGTGCCAGCAGCCCTCGGCGAGGGACAGTCTACGAGCAGTACTTC.

This clonotype was seen a handful of times. The chain couples TRBV5-6 to TRBJ2-5, with TRBD2 matching over 10 bases. CDR3 length: 14 residues. The V segment lost 3 bases and the J segment 5 bases; nucleotides outside the gene matches: 4. Germline CDR1 and CDR2: SGHDT and YYEEEE. Here the CDR3 DNA reads TGTGCCAGCAGCTCACCGGGACTAGCGGAGACCCAGTACTTC. Its translation: CASSSPGLAETQYF.

The chain joins TRBV9 to TRBJ1-2; D possibly corresponds to TRBD1 (5 bases). The germline V gene encodes CDR1 SGDLS and CDR2 YYNGEE. Trimming stripped 6 bases from V and 0 bases from J, with 9 bases between. CDR3 length equals 13 residues. Here the CDR3 reads CASNRGANYGYTF. CDR3 nucleotides: TGTGCCAGCAATAGGGGCGCTAACTATGGCTACACCTTC.

The J gene is TRBJ2-5, the V gene TRBV20-1; D gene unclear. The CDR3 sequence is 14 residues long. The germline V and J ends were trimmed by 7 bases and 0 bases, with 15 bases remaining between them. The germline CDR1 and CDR2 sequences are DFQATT and SNEGSKA (reference sequence). The CDR3 is CSGANSPHQETQYF. The CDR3 coding sequence is TGCAGTGGGGCGAATTCACCCCACCAAGAGACCCAGTACTTC.

This clonotype appeared a few times. J is TRBJ2-5 and V is TRBV4-1; tentatively, D is TRBD1 (6 bases). The CDR3 length is 15 residues. With 0 bases removed from V and 5 bases from J, the gap between germline ends came to 13 bases. CDR1 and CDR2 (germline): MGHRA, YSYEKL. DNA of the CDR3: TGCGCCAGCAGCCAAGAAGGGGGATTCGGGGAGACCCAGTACTTC. Its translation: CASSQEGGFGETQYF.

The chain is built from TRBV27 and TRBJ2-7; either TRBD1 or TRBD2 may fit D (6 bases each). The V gene lost 5 bases and the J gene lost 5 bases, with 13 bases spanning the gap. CDR1 is MNHEY and CDR2 is SMNVEV in the germline V gene (reference sequence). This CDR3 spans 13 amino acids. The CDR3 bases are TGTGCCAGCAGTCGGAGGGGGGTAAACGAGCAGTACGTC. This translates into CASSRRGVNEQYV.

Only a few counts were recorded for this clonotype. The chain is built from TRBV6-5 and TRBJ1-4; D ambiguous. CDR3 length: 16 residues. Germline CDR1 reads MNHEY; CDR2 reads SVGAGI. V lost 2 bases and J 4 bases, leaving 14 bases between the germline ends. DNA of the CDR3: TGTGCCAGCAGTTACAGGACCTTTGATATTAATGAAAAACTGTTTTTT. It specifies CASSYRTFDINEKLFF.

V gene TRBV11-3 combines with J gene TRBJ2-5; 7 bases are a match to TRBD1. From germline, CDR1 is SGHNT and CDR2 YENEEA. Germline trimming cut 4 bases from V and 9 bases from J; bases unmatched to any gene: 8. CDR3 size: 13 residues. The CDR3 DNA is TGTGCCAGCAGCTCGGGACAGCCCGGACCCCAGTACTTC. This sequence encodes CASSSGQPGPQYF.

In its sample, this clonotype was seen a few times. The rearrangement links TRBV29-1 to TRBJ1-1; no clear D gene. Germline CDR1 reads SQVTM; CDR2 reads ANQGSEA. The CDR3 runs to 15 residues. Trimming cost V 0 bases and J 0 bases, with 11 bases left between them. The CDR3 sequence: CSVEDRKGLNTEAFF. The CDR3 DNA reads TGCAGCGTTGAAGATCGGAAGGGTTTGAACACTGAAGCTTTCTTT.

V and J are TRBV12-3 or TRBV12-4 and TRBJ1-5; D not certain. The length of the CDR3 is 15 residues. Trimming shortened V by 3 bases and J by 1 base, and 10 bases separated the two germline ends. The CDR3 bases are TGTGCCAGCAGTTTGCGGGGAATGAGCAATCAGCCCCAGCATTTT. Translating gives CASSLRGMSNQPQHF.

This clonotype was picked up many times. This chain links TRBV20-1 with TRBJ1-6; D remains unclear. The CDR3 totals 15 residues. The ends were cut back, 2 bases at V and 0 bases at J, with 8 bases in the middle. The germline V gene encodes CDR1 DFQATT and CDR2 SNEGSKA (reference sequence). The CDR3 sequence is CSARPAGSYNSPLHF. The CDR3 coding sequence is TGCAGTGCTAGACCTGCAGGCTCCTATAATTCACCCCTCCACTTT.

The chain is built from TRBV7-9 and TRBJ2-3, with 7 bases that match TRBD1. V shed 4 bases, J shed 2 bases, and the junction held 9 bases outside the gene matches. The CDR3 runs 16 residues. Germline V gives CDR1 SEHNR, CDR2 FQNEAQ (reference sequence). CDR3 coding DNA: TGTGCCAGCAGCTCCGCGACAGGGCGTTACACAGATACGCAGTATTTT. Protein sequence: CASSSATGRYTDTQYF.

This clonotype has only a few counts. DNA of the CDR3: TGCAGCGTTGTCTATCCACCCTACGAGCAGTACTTC. Protein product: CSVVYPPYEQYF. The chain has TRBV29-1 and TRBJ2-7; D is ambiguous. V was pared by 4 bases and J by 2 bases, with 9 bases between. From germline, CDR1 is SQVTM and CDR2 ANQGSEA. The CDR3 covers 12 residues.

This clonotype was counted at least ten times. The chain recombines TRBV6-5 with TRBJ1-2; 8 bases fit TRBD1. V was clipped by 6 bases and J by 6 bases; unmatched bases: 3. The CDR3 covers 12 residues. The germline gives CDR1 MNHEY, CDR2 SVGAGI. The DNA for the CDR3 is TGTGCCAGCAGCCTGACAGGGGATGGCTACACCTTC. This translates into CASSLTGDGYTF.

At least ten counts were recorded for this clonotype. This rearrangement joins TRBV4-2 to TRBJ2-2; possibly TRBD2 for D (5 bases). V was shortened by 0 bases and J by 5 bases, with 16 bases between the two germline ends. The germline gives CDR1 LGHNA, CDR2 YNFKEQ. The CDR3 is made up of 17 amino acids. The CDR3 DNA follows: TGTGCCAGCAGCCAAGATGTACCGGGGAGCGGAACCGGGGAGCTGTTTTTT. Encoded protein: CASSQDVPGSGTGELFF.

This clonotype was detected only a few times. The chain uses TRBV28 and TRBJ2-1; possibly TRBD2 for D (5 bases). The V gene's germline CDR1 is MDHEN and CDR2 SYDVKM. V lost 7 bases to trimming and J lost 5 bases, with 15 bases between them. The CDR3 spans 14 residues. Written as DNA, the CDR3 is TGTGCCAGCACCAACCCCCGGGGAAACAATGAGCAGTTCTTC. This encodes CASTNPRGNNEQFF.

This clonotype turned up a few times. No DNA is shown, since the ends of the CDR3 on it are uncertain; the CDR3 is the one TCRdb lists. This chain joins TRBV7-5 and TRBJ2-7; the table's D call, TRBD1, was not checked against the DNA. TRBV7-5 is noted as a pseudogene. The CDR3 length equals 20 residues, ends included. The CDR3 loop reads CISVPDNRTVGTGSSYEQYF.

The sample holds many counts of this clonotype. CDR3 region: CASSSSGTSGETQYF. The CDR3 bases are TGTGCCAGCAGCTCGTCCGGGACTAGCGGGGAGACCCAGTACTTC. The V gene is TRBV7-2, the J gene TRBJ2-5, with 12 bases identical to TRBD2. V trimming: 4 bases; J trimming: 5 bases; junction bases outside the gene matches: 5. This CDR3 is built from 15 residues. CDR1 SGHTA and CDR2 FQGNSA come from the germline V gene.

A remark on this clonotype: The junction departs from the called germline gene at one end, perhaps through a read error. The chain has TRBV5-1 and TRBJ2-5; D gene ambiguous. This CDR3 contains 13 residues. The germline CDR1 and CDR2 sequences are SGHRS and YFSETQ. CDR3 loop: CASSLGSTETQYF. CDR3 nucleotides: TGCGCAAGCAGCTTGGGCAGTACCGAGACCCAGTACTTC.

This rearrangement joins TRBV20-1 to TRBJ2-3; weak D call: TRBD1 (6 bases). The germline CDR1 and CDR2 sequences are DFQATT and SNEGSKA (reference sequence). This CDR3 spans 14 amino acids. Written as DNA, the CDR3 is TGCAGGGCCAGACAGGTTTCTAGTACAGATACGCAGTATTTT. It codes for CRARQVSSTDTQYF.

V gene TRBV29-1 combines with J gene TRBJ2-6, with D uncertain. CDR1 and CDR2 (germline): SQVTM, ANQGSEA. CDR3 length: 15 amino acids. Trimming stripped 5 bases from V and 2 bases from J, with 13 bases between. CDR3 bases: TGCAGCGTTCGGCAGGAGCTCACTGGGGCCAACGTCCTGACTTTC. Translation: CSVRQELTGANVLTF.

This clonotype was observed a handful of times. The chain links TRBV6-2 or TRBV6-3 to TRBJ1-5; TRBD1 agrees at 7 bases. The V and J ends lost 9 bases and 6 bases, in that order; junction bases with no gene match: 11. Germline assignment: CDR1 MNHEY and CDR2 SVGEGT. This CDR3 spans 14 amino acids. CDR3 region: CASRRGQDFQPQHF. CDR3 nucleotide sequence: TGTGCCAGTCGGAGGGGGCAGGACTTTCAGCCCCAGCATTTT.

The chain joins TRBV7-2 to TRBJ1-1, with a possible D match to TRBD1 (6 bases). This CDR3 contains 14 residues. The V gene's germline CDR1 is SGHTA and CDR2 FQGNSA. Trimming shortened V by 1 base and J by 4 bases, and 10 bases separated the two germline ends. The CDR3 DNA is TGTGCCAGCAGCTTAGACAGGGTGGCCACTGAAGCTTTCTTT. It codes for CASSLDRVATEAFF. Drawing the rest from reference TRBV7-2 and TRBJ1-1, the complete variable domain is GAGVSQSPSNKVTEKGKDVELRCDPISGHTALYWYRQSLGQGLEFLIYFQGNSAPDKSGLPSDRFSAERTGGSVSTLTIQRTQQEDSAVYLCASSLDRVATEAFFGQGTRLTVV.

This clonotype occurred a few times. This chain links TRBV7-9 with TRBJ1-5; D perhaps matches TRBD1 (6 bases). The CDR3 runs 15 residues. The V and J ends lost 0 bases and 5 bases respectively, with 11 bases between them. The germline V gene encodes CDR1 SEHNR and CDR2 FQNEAQ (reference sequence). CDR3 amino acids: CASSLALGADQPQHF. The CDR3 nucleotides are TGTGCCAGCAGCTTAGCATTGGGGGCGGATCAGCCCCAGCATTTT.